Listed here are 23 T cell receptor beta chains from one sample, sequenced in a study of cytomegalovirus exposure and HLA in healthy donors. PCR involved 60 Vbeta and 13 Jbeta primers. Here immunoSEQ multiplex PCR was the method, and the copy in TCRdb shows in-frame clones only, minus some. There are some 150,000 clones in the sample; around 82% occur only once, and under 8.5% lies in the top ten. Sequences were obtained from PBMCs. The receptors were sampled from a woman aged 50 to 60 in good health and CMV-seropositive.

The V call is TRBV4-1, the J call TRBJ1-6; D perhaps matches TRBD1 (6 bases). Trimming shortened V by 1 base and J by 10 bases, and 14 bases separated the two germline ends. This CDR3 has 15 amino acids. CDR1 is MGHRA, CDR2 YSYEKL, per germline. CDR3 loop: CASSQGAQGFSPLHF. The CDR3 DNA is TGCGCCAGCAGCCAAGGAGCACAGGGTTTCTCACCCCTCCACTTT.

The V and J genes are TRBV19 and TRBJ1-2; 11 bases are a match to TRBD1. The trim removed 10 bases at V and 3 bases at J, leaving 10 bases unmatched. CDR3 length: 15 residues. Germline assignment: CDR1 LNHDA and CDR2 SQIVND (reference sequence). Here the CDR3 DNA reads TGTGCCACCGGGACAGGGGGAGCCGGATACTATGGCTACACCTTC. It codes for CATGTGGAGYYGYTF.

This clone was detected a few times. The chain is built from TRBV7-8 and TRBJ1-1; 9 bases fit TRBD1. There are 14 residues in the CDR3. Germline assignment: CDR1 SGHVS and CDR2 FQNEAQ. V lost 7 bases and J lost 4; bases outside the gene matches: 7. The CDR3, as DNA: TGTGCCAGCACCGGACAGGGACAGGGCACTGAAGCTTTCTTT. Protein: CASTGQGQGTEAFF.

The J gene is TRBJ2-2, the V gene TRBV4-3, with 9 bases aligning to TRBD1. Germline assignment: CDR1 LGHNA and CDR2 YSLEER. Trimming took 3 bases from V and 8 from J; bases not matched to a gene: 10. CDR3 length: 16 residues. The CDR3 coding sequence is TGCGCCAGCAGCCAGGGATCACAGGGGGCGTTTGGGGAGCTGTTTTTT. Amino acids: CASSQGSQGAFGELFF.

This chain joins TRBV5-4 and TRBJ1-1; 10 bases align to TRBD1. Germline values: CDR1 SGHNT, CDR2 YYREEE (reference sequence). This CDR3 spans 13 amino acids. V was clipped by 2 bases and J by 7 bases; unmatched bases: 2. CDR3 in DNA: TGTGCCAGCAGCTTCGGACAGGGGGGTGAAGCTTTCTTT. Its protein is CASSFGQGGEAFF.

This clone showed up just a few times. The chain's CDR3 is CASRTGDRRGGGYTF. CDR3 nucleotide sequence: TGTGCCAGCAGAACTGGGGACAGGAGGGGCGGAGGCTACACCTTC. The chain joins TRBV5-4 to TRBJ1-2; the match to TRBD1 covers 8 bases. CDR1 is SGHNT and CDR2 is YYREEE in the germline V gene (reference sequence). The ends lost 5 bases at V and 8 bases at J; junction bases unmatched: 14. This CDR3 comprises 15 residues.

On this clone itself: The same CDR3 is also encoded by other DNA sequences in this sample. The rearrangement links TRBV2 to TRBJ2-3; 7 nucleotides agree with TRBD1. Trimming removed 0 bases from V and 5 bases from J; junction bases left unmatched: 2. Germline-derived CDR1 and CDR2 are SNHLY and FYNNEI. CDR3 length equals 14 residues. In DNA form, the CDR3 reads TGTGCCAGCAGTGAAGCGCCAGGGGGAGATACGCAGTATTTT. It specifies CASSEAPGGDTQYF.

The count of this clone is one. The chain employs TRBV27 and TRBJ1-1; 7 positions match TRBD1. The germline gives CDR1 MNHEY, CDR2 SMNVEV (reference sequence). Trimming removed 8 bases from V and 1 base from J; junction bases left unmatched: 10. CDR3 length equals 15 residues. CDR3 in DNA: TGTGCCAGCGGGCCAGAGGGGGCGGGGAACACTGAAGCTTTCTTT. Translating it yields CASGPEGAGNTEAFF.

The chain has TRBV12-5 and TRBJ2-7; TRBD1 is a possible D gene (6 bases). The germline V and J ends were trimmed by 9 bases and 4 bases, with 19 bases remaining between them. The CDR3 totals 14 residues. Germline CDR1 LGHNT, CDR2 FRNRAP. The CDR3 loop reads CASSSWNRVYEQYF. The CDR3 bases are TGTGCTAGCTCGAGTTGGAACAGGGTGTACGAGCAGTACTTC. The whole variable domain, remainder taken from reference TRBV12-5 and TRBJ2-7, is DARVTQTPRHKVTEMGQEVTMRCQPILGHNTVFWYRQTMMQGLELLAYFRNRAPLDDSGMPKDRFSAEMPDATLATLKIQPSEPRDSAVYFCASSSWNRVYEQYFGPGTRLTVT.

The chain uses TRBV29-1 and TRBJ1-2, with D possibly matching TRBD1 (6 bases). Germline lookup yields CDR1 SQVTM and CDR2 ANQGSEA. This CDR3 spans 16 amino acids. V was clipped by 7 bases and J by 0 bases, with 21 bases between them. CDR3 region: CSAEGLDSSSNYGYTF. The CDR3 DNA sequence: TGCAGCGCCGAAGGACTGGACAGTTCCTCTAACTATGGCTACACCTTC.

The rearrangement links TRBV6-1 to TRBJ1-2; D unclear. V was clipped by 5 bases and J by 3 bases, with 10 bases between them. Germline loops: CDR1 MNHNS, CDR2 SASEGT. The CDR3 length is 13 residues. CDR3 DNA: TGTGCCAGCAGTCGACTCCCCTACTATGGCTACACCTTC. It specifies CASSRLPYYGYTF.

V is TRBV10-3 and J is TRBJ2-3, with TRBD1 identical over 7 bases. Germline CDR1 ENHRY, CDR2 SYGVKD. Trimming removed 2 bases from V and 3 bases from J; junction bases left unmatched: 2. This CDR3 is built from 14 residues. The CDR3 sequence is CAISEEQGTDTQYF. The CDR3 region has the DNA TGTGCCATCAGTGAGGAACAGGGGACAGATACGCAGTATTTT.

The V gene is TRBV7-9, the J gene TRBJ2-7; perhaps TRBD1 as D (6 bases). Germline CDR1 is SEHNR and CDR2 is FQNEAQ (reference sequence). Trimming left V 3 bases short and J 9 bases short, with 18 bases between. The CDR3 length is 14 residues. CDR3 sequence reads: CASSFEGQGHGQYF. DNA for the CDR3: TGTGCCAGCAGCTTTGAGGGCCAGGGACATGGGCAGTACTTC.

The chain recombines TRBV7-8 with TRBJ1-6, with a weak D call TRBD1 (6 bases). V was pared by 2 bases and J by 5 bases, with 10 bases between. Germline CDR1 and CDR2: SGHVS and FQNEAQ. The CDR3 consists of 15 residues. The CDR3 DNA reads as TGTGCCAGCAGCTTAAAAAGGGGGAATAATTCACCCCTCCACTTT. As protein: CASSLKRGNNSPLHF. Based on the CDR3 plus reference TRBV7-8 and TRBJ1-6, the full variable domain is GAGVSQSPRYKVAKRGQDVALRCDPISGHVSLFWYQQALGQGPEFLTYFQNEAQLDKSGLPSDRFFAERPEGSVSTLKIQRTQQEDSAVYLCASSLKRGNNSPLHFGNGTRLTVT.

The V gene is TRBV19, the J gene TRBJ1-1; 7 bases match TRBD1. Germline V lookup: CDR1 LNHDA, CDR2 SQIVND (reference sequence). The CDR3 totals 15 residues. J gave up 1 base and V 5 bases, and 7 bases lay outside the gene matches. CDR3 residues: CASSFHRGSNTEAFF. In DNA, the CDR3 is TGTGCCAGTAGTTTCCACAGGGGATCGAACACTGAAGCTTTCTTT.

This chain connects TRBV5-6 to TRBJ1-1, with 9 positions matching TRBD1. CDR1 is SGHDT, CDR2 YYEEEE, per germline. The length of the CDR3 is 17 residues. V was clipped by 4 bases and J by 2 bases; unmatched bases: 12. In DNA, the CDR3 is TGTGCCAGCAGCGGAGGAACAGGGGGCGCGTCTAACACTGAAGCTTTCTTT. This codes for CASSGGTGGASNTEAFF.

The chain carries TRBV5-1 and TRBJ2-7, with TRBD1 identical over 8 bases. V shed 4 bases and J 2 bases; nucleotides not matched to a gene: 11. CDR3 size: 16 residues. The V gene's germline CDR1 is SGHRS and CDR2 YFSETQ. Written as DNA, the CDR3 is TGCGCCAGCAGCCCTGGGAGCGGCAGGGGGCCCTACGAGCAGTACTTC. Translating it yields CASSPGSGRGPYEQYF.

V usage is TRBV29-1 and J usage is TRBJ2-7, with D unclear. This CDR3 is 12 amino acids long. The V gene lost 4 bases and the J gene lost 1 base, with 8 bases spanning the gap. CDR1 is SQVTM and CDR2 is ANQGSEA in the germline V gene. Here the CDR3 reads CSVVAGSYEQYF. The CDR3 nucleotides read TGCAGCGTTGTGGCAGGTTCCTACGAGCAGTACTTC.

V usage is TRBV9 and J usage is TRBJ2-1, with D possibly matching TRBD2 (7 bases). The V end lost 2 bases, the J end lost 8 bases, and 17 bases lay between the germline ends. Germline V CDR1 and CDR2: SGDLS, YYNGEE. CDR3 length: 15 amino acids. The CDR3 DNA follows: TGTGCCAGCAGCGTGTACGGGGGGCCCCTTGATGAGCAGTTCTTC. It translates to CASSVYGGPLDEQFF.

This chain joins TRBV5-1 and TRBJ1-4, with D perhaps matching TRBD1 (5 bases). CDR3 size: 15 residues. Germline values: CDR1 SGHRS, CDR2 YFSETQ. V lost 1 base and J lost 4, with 11 bases in between. CDR3 region: CASSLSSGVNEKLFF. The CDR3, as DNA: TGCGCCAGCAGCTTGTCGTCGGGGGTTAATGAAAAACTGTTTTTT.

This rearrangement joins TRBV5-1 to TRBJ1-4; a weak D match, TRBD1 (6 bases). The CDR3 runs to 14 residues. Trimming took 0 bases from V and 5 from J, leaving 8 bases between them. CDR1 SGHRS and CDR2 YFSETQ come from the germline V gene. CDR3 loop: CASSLGGQNEKLFF. In DNA form, the CDR3 reads TGCGCCAGCAGCTTGGGGGGGCAGAATGAAAAACTGTTTTTT.

The chain is built from TRBV29-1 and TRBJ1-1; D call uncertain. Looked up from germline, CDR1 is SQVTM and CDR2 is ANQGSEA. Trimming took off 5 bases at V and 6 bases at J, with 16 bases between the two ends. CDR3 length equals 13 residues. In nucleotides, the CDR3 is TGCAGCGTTTTGCCCGAGGGTAGGGCTGAAGCTTTCTTT. This encodes CSVLPEGRAEAFF.

This clone has only a few counts. The J gene is TRBJ1-3, the V gene TRBV10-3; D unresolved. The CDR3 runs to 16 residues. Germline CDR1 and CDR2: ENHRY and SYGVKD. The germline V and J ends were trimmed by 3 bases and 3 bases, with 15 bases remaining between them. The CDR3 here is CAISDDFGDLGNTIYF. The DNA of the CDR3 is TGTGCCATCAGTGATGATTTCGGGGATCTTGGAAACACCATATATTTT.